The table lists the clone carrying this T cell receptor beta chain with many counts. Its target is not known. Germline CDR1 SGHRS, CDR2 YFSETQ. V lost 0 bases, J lost 5 bases, and 9 bases lay in between. This CDR3 has 14 amino acids. Original methodology: Differences in CDR3 between clinicopathological groups were drawn on to build a classifier intended to discriminate distant-metastatic papillary thyroid cancer patients. MiXCR re-clonotyped the PCR reads for TCRdb. TCRdb's processing, not the study's, gives the V and J calls here. Found here are roughly 83,000 clones, more than 13% of them singletons; the top ten hold 3% to 4.5%. The data were taken from a study of metastatic and nonmetastatic thyroid tumors. For the study at large: Malignant and benign thyroid patients had repertoires compared in peripheral blood and tumor or nodule tissue.

Regarding the study as a whole: Within blood and tumor, benign nodules reportedly had significantly lower TCR beta diversity than malignant thyroid tumors did.

Before thyroid surgery, none of the patients had received any treatment. The source is a female donor with papillary thyroid cancer or a benign thyroid nodule (not recorded which). Some clones in this sample may be carry-over from other donors' samples. The chain combines TRBV5-1 with TRBJ1-3; perhaps TRBD1 as D (6 bases). Sequenced material: blood. The CDR3 here is CASSLVTGRNTIYF. CDR3 DNA sequence: TGCGCCAGCAGCTTGGTCACAGGGAGAAACACCATATATTTT.